In this sample, the clone carrying this T cell receptor beta chain turned up once. The antigen is undetermined. Per germline, CDR1 SGHRS and CDR2 YFSETQ. The CDR3 sequence is 14 residues long. V lost 4 bases to trimming and J lost 3 bases, with 13 bases between them. These data come from a study of Graves' ophthalmopathy and Graves' hyperthyroidism. Across the study: Peripheral blood was obtained at first diagnosis, ahead of any treatment. Study-wide points: Sensitivity of approximately 88% and specificity of around 76% were achieved when a 13-signature model separated ophthalmopathy from stable hyperthyroidism.

The authors amplified TCR beta CDR3 regions from RNA transcripts. The authors performed first-round RT-PCR with HTBI primers and then a second-round multiplex PCR. TCRdb re-derived calls from the multiplex PCR reads in MiXCR, one entry per CDR3 protein. This table holds roughly 220,000 distinct CDR3 sequences, 45% found once. Other autoimmune disease, uncontrolled infection, pregnancy and lactation led to exclusion. Each diagnosis was determined on the basis of clinical symptoms, serum thyroxine, TRAb, thyroid ultrasound and orbital computed tomography. The sequence was collected from an adult man with Graves' ophthalmopathy. Sequenced: peripheral blood. This sequence joins TRBV5-1 and TRBJ1-2, with D possibly TRBD1 on 5 matching bases. Here the CDR3 reads CASSQDRGDYGYTF. The CDR3 region has the DNA TGCGCCAGCAGCCAAGATCGGGGCGACTATGGCTACACCTTC.